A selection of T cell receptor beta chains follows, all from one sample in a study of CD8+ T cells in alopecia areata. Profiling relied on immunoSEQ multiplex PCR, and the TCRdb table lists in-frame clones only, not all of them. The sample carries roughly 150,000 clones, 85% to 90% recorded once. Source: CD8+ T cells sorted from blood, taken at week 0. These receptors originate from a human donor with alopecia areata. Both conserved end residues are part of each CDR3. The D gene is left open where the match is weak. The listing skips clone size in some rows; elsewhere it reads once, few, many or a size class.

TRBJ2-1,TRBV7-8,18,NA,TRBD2,CASSSPGRREGEDNEQFF,TGTGCCAGCAGCTCACCCGGGCGGCGGGAGGGGGAGGACAATGAGCAGTTCTTC
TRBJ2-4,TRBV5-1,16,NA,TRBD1,CASSLNMATGQNIQYF,TGCGCCAGCAGCTTGAATATGGCGACAGGGCAGAACATTCAGTACTTC
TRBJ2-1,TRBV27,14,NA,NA,CASSSLDPGDEQFF,TGTGCCAGCAGTTCACTCGACCCTGGCGATGAGCAGTTCTTC
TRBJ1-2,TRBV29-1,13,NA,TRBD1,CSVETGKGWGYTF,TGCAGCGTTGAGACAGGGAAGGGTTGGGGCTACACCTTC
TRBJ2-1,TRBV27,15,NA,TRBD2,CASRPFPGTNNEQFF,TGTGCCAGCAGACCATTCCCCGGGACTAACAATGAGCAGTTCTTC
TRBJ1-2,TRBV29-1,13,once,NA,CSVRAGEAYGYTF,TGCAGCGTTAGGGCAGGAGAAGCCTATGGCTACACCTTC
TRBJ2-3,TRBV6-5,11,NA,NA,CASTQRDTQYF,TGTGCCAGCACCCAGAGGGATACGCAGTATTTT
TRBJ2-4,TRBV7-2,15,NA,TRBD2,CASSLVSGSGYIQYF,TGTGCCAGCAGCTTAGTTAGCGGGAGCGGGTACATTCAGTACTTC
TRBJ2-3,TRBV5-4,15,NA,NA,CASSPDAGGTDTQYF,TGTGCCAGCAGCCCGGACGCAGGGGGCACAGATACGCAGTATTTT
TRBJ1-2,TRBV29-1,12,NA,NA,CSVEGLGEGYTF,TGCAGCGTTGAAGGTTTAGGGGAGGGCTACACCTTC
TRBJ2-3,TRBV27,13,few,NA,CASRPGITDTQYF,TGTGCCAGCCGACCAGGGATCACAGATACGCAGTATTTT
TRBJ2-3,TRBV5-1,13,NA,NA,CASSSLGTDTQYF,TGCGCCAGCAGCTCACTAGGCACAGATACGCAGTATTTT
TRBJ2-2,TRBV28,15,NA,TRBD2,CASSLEREFVGELFF,TGTGCCAGCAGTTTAGAGCGGGAGTTTGTCGGGGAGCTGTTTTTT
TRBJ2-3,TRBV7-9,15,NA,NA,CASRIPGLDTDTQYF,TGTGCCAGCAGAATTCCCGGGCTCGACACAGATACGCAGTATTTT
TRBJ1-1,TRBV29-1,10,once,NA,CSVVLWEAFF,TGCAGCGTTGTATTATGGGAAGCTTTCTTT
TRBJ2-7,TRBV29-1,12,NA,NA,CSVDGQDYEQYF,TGCAGCGTTGATGGCCAGGACTACGAGCAGTACTTC
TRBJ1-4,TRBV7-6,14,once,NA,CASSLRAANEKLFF,TGTGCCAGCAGCTTGAGGGCGGCTAATGAAAAACTGTTTTTT
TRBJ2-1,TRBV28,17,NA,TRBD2,CASSSLAGGNPYNEQFF,TGTGCCAGCAGTTCCCTAGCGGGAGGTAATCCGTACAATGAGCAGTTCTTC
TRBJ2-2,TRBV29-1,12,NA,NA,CSVDPGTGELFF,TGCAGCGTTGATCCGGGAACCGGGGAGCTGTTTTTT
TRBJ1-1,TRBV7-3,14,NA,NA,CASSRNPQGTEAFF,TGTGCCAGCAGCCGAAACCCCCAGGGAACTGAAGCTTTCTTT
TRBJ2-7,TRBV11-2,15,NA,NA,CASSALSEGSYEQYF,TGTGCCAGCAGCGCCCTTTCGGAGGGCTCCTACGAGCAGTACTTC
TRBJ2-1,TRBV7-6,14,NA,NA,CASSLLTSPDEQFF,TGTGCCAGCAGCTTACTAACTAGCCCCGATGAGCAGTTCTTC
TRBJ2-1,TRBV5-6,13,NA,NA,CASSSVNDNEQFF,TGTGCCAGCAGCTCTGTTAATGACAATGAGCAGTTCTTC
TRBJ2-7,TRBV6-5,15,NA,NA,CASSYFTGNGYEQYF,TGTGCCAGCAGTTACTTTACAGGGAATGGCTACGAGCAGTACTTC
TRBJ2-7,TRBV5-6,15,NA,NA,CASSFRRAEAYEQYF,TGTGCCAGCAGCTTCAGGAGGGCCGAAGCCTACGAGCAGTACTTC
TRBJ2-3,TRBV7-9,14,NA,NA,CASSLPPRTDTQYF,TGTGCCAGCAGCCTCCCCCCACGCACAGATACGCAGTATTTT
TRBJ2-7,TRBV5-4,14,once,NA,CASSAPGLSYEQYF,TGTGCCAGCAGCGCCCCGGGACTTTCCTACGAGCAGTACTTC
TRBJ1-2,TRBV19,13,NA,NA,CASTQTGFDGYTF,TGTGCCAGTACCCAAACAGGTTTCGACGGCTACACCTTC
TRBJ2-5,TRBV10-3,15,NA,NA,CAISEHTGYQETQYF,TGTGCCATCAGTGAACATACAGGGTACCAAGAGACCCAGTACTTC
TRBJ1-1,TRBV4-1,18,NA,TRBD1,CASSQELGTATMNTEAFF,TGCGCCAGCAGCCAAGAATTAGGGACAGCGACTATGAACACTGAAGCTTTCTTT
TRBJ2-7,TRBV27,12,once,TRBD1,CAIWTGGGEQYF,TGTGCCATCTGGACAGGTGGCGGCGAGCAGTACTTC
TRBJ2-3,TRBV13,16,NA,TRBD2,CASSLGGAVGADTQYF,TGTGCCAGCAGCCTCGGGGGGGCGGTAGGCGCAGATACGCAGTATTTT
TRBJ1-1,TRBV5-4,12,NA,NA,CASSFGGTEAFF,TGTGCCAGCAGCTTCGGGGGAACTGAAGCTTTCTTT
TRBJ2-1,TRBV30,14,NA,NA,CAWSELEPRESQFF,TGTGCCTGGAGTGAGTTAGAACCCCGGGAATCCCAGTTCTTC
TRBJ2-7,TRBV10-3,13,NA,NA,CAISDKWGYEQYF,TGTGCCATCAGTGACAAATGGGGCTACGAGCAGTACTTC
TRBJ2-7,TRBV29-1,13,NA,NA,CSVVWGREYEQYF,TGCAGCGTAGTCTGGGGCAGGGAGTACGAGCAGTACTTC
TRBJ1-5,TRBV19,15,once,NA,CAGGKQGHSNQPQHF,TGTGCCGGGGGGAAACAGGGCCATAGCAATCAGCCCCAGCATTTT
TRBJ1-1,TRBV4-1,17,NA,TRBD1,CASSHLPLQGANTEAFF,TGCGCCAGCAGCCACCTACCTTTACAGGGGGCGAACACTGAAGCTTTCTTT
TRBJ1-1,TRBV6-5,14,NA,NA,CASSYSGGPTEAFF,TGTGCCAGCAGTTACTCGGGGGGACCCACTGAAGCTTTCTTT
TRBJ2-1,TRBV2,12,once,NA,CASITSYNEQFF,TGTGCCAGCATAACTAGCTACAATGAGCAGTTCTTC
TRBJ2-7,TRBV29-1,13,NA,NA,CSVERAASYEQYF,TGCAGCGTTGAACGGGCAGCCTCCTACGAGCAGTACTTC
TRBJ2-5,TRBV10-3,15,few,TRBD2,CAISETSGRQETQYF,TGTGCCATCAGTGAGACTAGCGGGAGGCAAGAGACCCAGTACTTC
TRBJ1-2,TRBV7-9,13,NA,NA,CASSPDPVEGYTF,TGTGCCAGCAGCCCGGACCCCGTAGAGGGCTACACCTTC
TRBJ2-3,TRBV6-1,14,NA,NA,CASSEDYLGDTQYF,TGTGCCAGCAGTGAAGACTACCTTGGAGATACGCAGTATTTT